These 32 T cell receptor beta chains were all obtained from the same sample, sequenced in a study of blood T cell repertoires in COVID-19. Data came from immunoSEQ multiplex PCR; TCRdb stores just in-frame clones and leaves some out. The sample comprises 390,000 or so clones, 80% to 90% of which are singletons, and approximately 1% rests with the top ten. The material sequenced was PBMCs or T cells enriched from blood (not recorded which). The source of these receptors is a man aged 18 to 30 who had recovered from COVID-19.

The chain joins TRBV3-1 (or the pseudogene TRBV3-2) to TRBJ1-1; tentative D call: TRBD1 (6 bases). Germline V CDR1 and CDR2: LGHDT, YNNKEL (reference sequence). Between the trimmed V and J ends, which lost 0 bases and 5 bases, there was a span of 13 bases. This CDR3 has 15 residues. CDR3 protein: CASSQDGGAPTEAFF. CDR3 DNA: TGTGCCAGCAGCCAAGATGGGGGGGCGCCGACTGAAGCTTTCTTT.

This clone showed up just once. The chain links TRBV9 to TRBJ1-2, with D possibly TRBD1 on 6 matching bases. Germline V gene lookup returns CDR1 SGDLS and CDR2 YYNGEE. The length of the CDR3 is 14 residues. Between the trimmed V and J ends, which lost 2 bases and 3 bases, there was a span of 11 bases. The CDR3 DNA sequence: TGTGCCAGCAGCGTCGTACAGGGCGACTATGGCTACACCTTC. It translates to CASSVVQGDYGYTF.

V gene TRBV5-1 combines with J gene TRBJ2-7; no clear D. The CDR3 runs 13 residues. Germline CDR1 reads SGHRS; CDR2 reads YFSETQ. V was cut by 4 bases and J by 0 bases, with 8 bases left in between. The CDR3 coding sequence is TGCGCCAGCAGCGAGATCAACTCCTACGAGCAGTACTTC. The encoded protein is CASSEINSYEQYF.

The chain couples TRBV24-1 to TRBJ2-1; TRBD2 might be the D (6 bases). Germline V lookup: CDR1 KGHDR, CDR2 SFDVKD. The CDR3 consists of 14 residues. The V and J ends lost 1 base and 6 bases respectively, with 9 bases between them. This chain's CDR3 is CATSDFTSRNEQFF. The CDR3, as DNA: TGTGCCACCAGTGATTTCACTAGCCGCAATGAGCAGTTCTTC.

The V and J genes are TRBV28 and TRBJ1-1, with TRBD1 identical over 8 bases. After removal of 6 bases from V and 7 bases from J, the junction contained 13 bases not matched to a gene. Germline V gene lookup returns CDR1 MDHEN and CDR2 SYDVKM. The CDR3 contains 15 residues. The CDR3 region has the DNA TGTGCCAGCAGGCTAAACAGGGGGGGGACGTTTGAAGCTTTCTTT. Translating gives CASRLNRGGTFEAFF.

This rearrangement joins TRBV27 to TRBJ2-7; 11 bases match TRBD1. This CDR3 is built from 20 residues. With V trimmed by 5 bases and J by 0 bases, 18 bases remained unmatched. CDR1 MNHEY and CDR2 SMNVEV come from the germline V gene (reference sequence). Here the CDR3 reads CASSTMYRGQGAKYSYEQYF. DNA for the CDR3: TGTGCCAGCAGTACCATGTACCGAGGACAGGGGGCGAAGTACTCCTACGAGCAGTACTTC.

This chain links TRBV9 with TRBJ2-7; 7 bases line up with TRBD1. CDR3 size: 16 residues. Germline-derived CDR1 and CDR2 are SGDLS and YYNGEE. V gave up 0 bases and J gave up 1 base; unmatched junction bases: 7. CDR3 sequence: CASSVAAQGPSYEQYF. The DNA for the CDR3 is TGTGCCAGCAGCGTAGCCGCACAGGGGCCGTCCTACGAGCAGTACTTC.

The rearrangement links TRBV3-1 (or the pseudogene TRBV3-2) to TRBJ2-2, with 9 bases lining up with TRBD2. The germline V gene has CDR1 LGHDT and CDR2 YNNKEL (reference sequence). CDR3 length: 14 residues. Trimming at V came to 6 bases and at J to 6 bases, leaving 5 bases not matched to a gene. The CDR3, as DNA: TGTGCCAGCAGTACGCGGGGGGGCTCCGGGGAGCTGTTTTTT. Protein: CASSTRGGSGELFF.

This rearrangement joins TRBV2 to TRBJ1-5, with 9 bases identical to TRBD1. With 6 bases clipped from V and 6 bases from J, the junction kept 3 bases outside the gene matches. The germline gives CDR1 SNHLY, CDR2 FYNNEI. The CDR3 is made up of 13 amino acids. CDR3 protein: CASRQGAGQPQHF. In nucleotides, the CDR3 is TGTGCCAGCAGACAGGGGGCAGGTCAGCCCCAGCATTTT.

The chain uses TRBV19 and TRBJ2-2, with 8 bases matching TRBD1. The germline gives CDR1 LNHDA, CDR2 SQIVND (reference sequence). J gave up 3 bases and V 2 bases, and 2 bases lay outside the gene matches. The CDR3 runs to 15 residues. CDR3 residues: CASSIQGADTGELFF. Written as DNA, the CDR3 is TGTGCCAGTAGTATACAGGGGGCGGACACCGGGGAGCTGTTTTTT.

The chain recombines TRBV10-3 with TRBJ1-2, with D possibly TRBD1 on 6 matching bases. CDR3 length: 16 residues. The V gene's germline CDR1 is ENHRY and CDR2 SYGVKD. Trimming pared 3 bases from V and 3 bases from J, leaving 17 bases between. The CDR3 loop reads CAISDPGVARDYGYTF. The CDR3 DNA reads as TGTGCCATCAGTGACCCAGGGGTCGCTCGCGACTATGGCTACACCTTC.

V usage is TRBV12-3 or TRBV12-4 and J usage is TRBJ1-5; D is perhaps TRBD1 (5 bases). Deletions cut 8 bases from V and 3 bases from J, with 8 bases between. The CDR3 sequence is 12 residues long. The CDR3 reads CASRQYNQPQHF. The CDR3 DNA is TGTGCCAGCCGACAGTACAATCAGCCCCAGCATTTT.

For this clone: The identical CDR3 is also encoded by other nucleotide sequences in the sample. V usage is TRBV11-2 and J usage is TRBJ2-7, with no clear D. Per germline, CDR1 SGHAT and CDR2 FQNNGV. V was pared by 1 base and J by 3 bases, with 4 bases between. CDR3 length equals 12 residues. The CDR3 is CASSLGSYEQYF. DNA for the CDR3: TGTGCCAGCAGCTTAGGCAGCTACGAGCAGTACTTC. The whole variable domain, filled in from reference TRBV11-2 and TRBJ2-7, reads EAGVAQSPRYKIIEKRQSVAFWCNPISGHATLYWYQQILGQGPKLLIQFQNNGVVDDSQLPKDRFSAERLKGVDSTLKIQPAKLEDSAVYLCASSLGSYEQYFGPGTRLTVT.

J is TRBJ2-1 and V is TRBV20-1; no definite D call. Trimming took 5 bases from V and 6 from J, leaving 8 bases between them. The germline V gene has CDR1 DFQATT and CDR2 SNEGSKA (reference sequence). The CDR3 is 11 amino acids. Here the CDR3 reads CSASSFNEQFF. The CDR3 DNA reads TGCAGTGCTTCCAGTTTCAATGAGCAGTTCTTC.

The rearrangement uses TRBV7-2 and TRBJ2-7; 8 bases agree with TRBD1. The CDR3 contains 15 residues. Germline CDR1 is SGHTA and CDR2 is FQGNSA. J lost 3 bases, V lost 2 bases, and 6 bases had no gene match. CDR3: CASSLTAGGGYEQYF. CDR3 DNA: TGTGCCAGCAGCTTAACGGCAGGGGGCGGCTACGAGCAGTACTTC.

This clone was observed a single time. V and J are TRBV27 and TRBJ1-2, with D unresolved. Germline V gene lookup returns CDR1 MNHEY and CDR2 SMNVEV (reference sequence). The CDR3 covers 16 residues. Trimming shortened V by 6 bases and J by 0 bases, and 17 bases separated the two germline ends. The CDR3 spells CASRRKPSDSNYGYTF. The CDR3 coding sequence is TGTGCCAGCAGGAGGAAACCCAGTGATTCTAACTATGGCTACACCTTC.

Here the CDR3 reads CASSFGQQNTEAFF. The CDR3 DNA is TGCGCCAGCAGCTTTGGGCAGCAGAACACTGAAGCTTTCTTT. This sequence joins TRBV5-1 and TRBJ1-1; no clear D. The V end lost 2 bases, the J end lost 1 base, and 9 bases lay between the germline ends. The CDR3 runs 14 residues. The germline CDR1 and CDR2 sequences are SGHRS and YFSETQ.

The chain couples TRBV19 to TRBJ2-2; TRBD2 matches 13 bases. The CDR3 length is 15 residues. With V trimmed by 8 bases and J by 4 bases, 4 bases remained unmatched. The germline CDR1 and CDR2 sequences are LNHDA and SQIVND (reference sequence). Here the CDR3 DNA reads TGTGCCAGTGTACTAGCGGGAGGGCTCACCGGGGAGCTGTTTTTT. It yields the protein CASVLAGGLTGELFF.

The V and J genes are TRBV4-1 and TRBJ1-2; D call uncertain. CDR1 MGHRA and CDR2 YSYEKL come from the germline V gene. V was shortened by 6 bases and J by 8 bases, with 16 bases between the two germline ends. The CDR3 contains 13 residues. The CDR3 coding sequence is TGCGCCAGCAGTCCAGACATTCCCGGAGGCTACACCTTC. Protein product: CASSPDIPGGYTF.

The gene calls are TRBV4-1 and TRBJ2-1; the match to TRBD2 covers 8 bases. Germline V gene lookup returns CDR1 MGHRA and CDR2 YSYEKL. The CDR3 covers 14 residues. V lost 1 base, J lost 9 bases, and 5 bases stayed unmatched. The CDR3 loop reads CASSQGRGGREQFF. The CDR3 DNA sequence: TGCGCCAGCAGCCAAGGACGGGGGGGGCGTGAGCAGTTCTTC.

The rearrangement links TRBV28 to TRBJ1-6, with 8 bases lining up with TRBD1. CDR3 length: 13 amino acids. V lost 10 bases and J lost 11; bases outside the gene matches: 10. The germline V gene has CDR1 MDHEN and CDR2 SYDVKM. CDR3 nucleotide sequence: TGTGCCACCGAGCCAGAACAGGGGGCACCCCTCCACTTT. The encoded protein is CATEPEQGAPLHF.

This clone was detected only a few times. J is TRBJ2-1 and V is TRBV5-4, with a possible D match to TRBD1 (6 bases). Germline values: CDR1 SGHNT, CDR2 YYREEE (reference sequence). The CDR3 loop spans 14 amino acids. The V and J ends lost 0 bases and 5 bases respectively, with 9 bases between them. The CDR3, as DNA: TGTGCCAGCAGCTTGGATGGGACAAACAATGAGCAGTTCTTC. This translates into CASSLDGTNNEQFF.

The J gene is TRBJ2-2, the V gene TRBV25-1; 8 positions agree with TRBD1. CDR1 MGHDK and CDR2 SYGVNS come from the germline V gene. V was clipped by 11 bases and J by 1 base; unmatched bases: 6. This CDR3 is built from 14 residues. CDR3 in DNA: TGTGCCGCTGGAGGGACAGGGAACACCGGGGAGCTGTTTTTT. This encodes CAAGGTGNTGELFF. The full variable domain, in which reference TRBV25-1 and TRBJ2-2 provide the parts outside the CDR3, is EADIYQTPRYLVIGTGKKITLECSQTMGHDKMYWYQQDPGMELHLIHYSYGVNSTEKGDLSSESTVSRIRTEHFPLTLESARPSHTSQYLCAAGGTGNTGELFFGEGSRLTVL.

The genes are TRBV6-4 and TRBJ1-5; 10 bases are a match to TRBD1. The germline CDR1 and CDR2 sequences are MRHNA and SNTAGT. The CDR3 loop spans 14 amino acids. Trimming cost V 10 bases and J 7 bases; bases outside gene matches: 10. The CDR3, as DNA: TGTGCCACTCTGTCCCGGGACAGGGGACAGCCCCAGCATTTT. The encoded protein is CATLSRDRGQPQHF.

As to this clone: Other DNA sequences in the sample encode the same CDR3. V and J are TRBV7-9 and TRBJ1-1, with D tentatively TRBD1 (5 bases). The germline CDR1 and CDR2 sequences are SEHNR and FQNEAQ (reference sequence). The V and J ends lost 2 bases and 5 bases respectively, with 12 bases between them. The CDR3 has 14 amino acids. The CDR3 loop reads CASSLRGDGTEAFF. The DNA for the CDR3 is TGTGCCAGCAGCTTAAGGGGCGATGGGACTGAAGCTTTCTTT.

The chain recombines TRBV4-3 with TRBJ2-7; D may be TRBD2 (6 bases). This CDR3 has 15 residues. Germline V gives CDR1 LGHNA, CDR2 YSLEER. Trimming took off 0 bases at V and 2 bases at J, with 11 bases between the two ends. The CDR3 DNA follows: TGCGCCAGCAGCCAAGACAGCGGGCCGACCTACGAGCAGTACTTC. As protein: CASSQDSGPTYEQYF.

The rearrangement links TRBV5-1 to TRBJ2-7; 7 bases are shared with TRBD2. This CDR3 has 14 amino acids. The germline gives CDR1 SGHRS, CDR2 YFSETQ. J lost 11 bases, V lost 5 bases, and 16 bases had no gene match. The CDR3 reads CASRPGSPGEGKYF. The CDR3 DNA follows: TGCGCCAGCAGGCCGGGATCCCCGGGGGAGGGGAAGTACTTC.

A note on this clone: This sample includes further DNA sequences coding for the same CDR3. CDR3: CASSLGQGNYGYTF. The CDR3 DNA follows: TGCGCCAGCAGCTTGGGACAGGGGAACTATGGCTACACCTTC. The J gene is TRBJ1-2, the V gene TRBV5-1, with 8 bases that match TRBD1. The CDR3 has 14 residues. Germline assignment: CDR1 SGHRS and CDR2 YFSETQ. Unmatched junction bases numbered 0, after V lost 0 bases and J lost 2 bases.

The V and J genes are TRBV27 and TRBJ1-2; 7 bases fit TRBD1. This CDR3 is 14 amino acids long. Germline V gene lookup returns CDR1 MNHEY and CDR2 SMNVEV (reference sequence). V gave up 5 bases and J gave up 4 bases; unmatched junction bases: 7. This CDR3 reads CASSLTGDRYGYTF. The CDR3 nucleotides read TGTGCCAGCAGTCTTACAGGGGACCGCTATGGCTACACCTTC.

The rearrangement uses TRBV18 and TRBJ2-3, with 11 positions matching TRBD2. Germline V gives CDR1 KGHSH, CDR2 LQKENI. There are 15 residues in the CDR3. V was pared by 1 base and J by 5 bases, with 2 bases of the junction left unmatched. This CDR3 is CASSPRTSGGDTQYF. The CDR3 bases are TGTGCCAGCTCACCACGAACTAGCGGGGGAGATACGCAGTATTTT.

The genes are TRBV19 and TRBJ1-5; D perhaps matches TRBD1 (5 bases). The germline V gene encodes CDR1 LNHDA and CDR2 SQIVND (reference sequence). This CDR3 contains 16 residues. Trimming took 2 bases from V and 0 from J, leaving 11 bases between them. CDR3 nucleotides: TGTGCCAGTAGTATAATGGCAGGGTTTAGCAATCAGCCCCAGCATTTT. It translates to CASSIMAGFSNQPQHF.

This rearrangement joins TRBV4-1 to TRBJ2-7; D not resolved. CDR1 is MGHRA, CDR2 YSYEKL, per germline. Trimming took 2 bases from V and 7 from J, leaving 15 bases between them. The CDR3 is 14 amino acids. Here the CDR3 reads CASSQSPKTREQYF. The DNA of the CDR3 is TGCGCCAGCAGCCAATCGCCTAAAACGCGGGAGCAGTACTTC.